This is a list of T cell receptor beta chains from one sample in a study of blood T cell repertoires in COVID-19. The method was immunoSEQ multiplex PCR; TCRdb's version includes in-frame clones alone and lacks a portion of them. Found here are approximately 100,000 clones, 85% of them singletons; the top ten hold more than 1.5%. Specimen: peripheral blood. Source of these receptors: a woman aged 70-85 years with active or convalescent COVID-19. Each CDR3 is given with its conserved first and last residue. Each record gives: V gene, J gene, clone size, D gene, CDR3 DNA, CDR3 protein. The D gene is left open where the match is weak. A row's size may be missing; if present it is once, few, many or a size class.

v_call: TRBV19; j_call: TRBJ2-5; clone_size: NA; d_call: TRBD1; cdr3_nt: TGTGCCAGTAGTACATCAGGAGACAGGGAAAAGACCCAGTACTTC; cdr3_aa: CASSTSGDREKTQYF
v_call: TRBV6-1; j_call: TRBJ2-7; clone_size: NA; d_call: NA; cdr3_nt: TGTGCCAGCAGTGAACCTGAAGCCCTTGGCGAGCAGTACTTC; cdr3_aa: CASSEPEALGEQYF
v_call: TRBV2; j_call: TRBJ1-2; clone_size: few; d_call: NA; cdr3_nt: TGTGCCAGCAGTGACAGAAGAGGGGGAGTCAGGGGCTACACCTTC; cdr3_aa: CASSDRRGGVRGYTF
v_call: TRBV7-8; j_call: TRBJ2-6; clone_size: NA; d_call: TRBD2; cdr3_nt: TGTGCCAGCAGCTTGCGGGAGACTGGGGCCAACGTCCTGACTTTC; cdr3_aa: CASSLRETGANVLTF
v_call: TRBV18; j_call: TRBJ1-1; clone_size: few; d_call: TRBD1; cdr3_nt: TGTGCCAGCTCACCCCGTACAGGGGGGGATACTGAAGCTTTCTTT; cdr3_aa: CASSPRTGGDTEAFF
v_call: TRBV29-1; j_call: TRBJ2-3; clone_size: NA; d_call: NA; cdr3_nt: TGCAGCGTTGGGCCCGGGACAGATACGCAGTATTTT; cdr3_aa: CSVGPGTDTQYF
v_call: TRBV2; j_call: TRBJ2-2; clone_size: NA; d_call: NA; cdr3_nt: TGTGCCAGCGGCCAGGGGAAGGGGGAGCTGTTTTTT; cdr3_aa: CASGQGKGELFF
v_call: TRBV6-5; j_call: TRBJ2-3; clone_size: NA; d_call: TRBD1; cdr3_nt: TGTGCCAGCAAAAATACAGGGGGTCCAGATACGCAGTATTTT; cdr3_aa: CASKNTGGPDTQYF
v_call: TRBV11-3; j_call: TRBJ1-5; clone_size: NA; d_call: NA; cdr3_nt: TGTGCCAGCAGACCAGGGTTCTCCAATCAGCCCCAGCATTTT; cdr3_aa: CASRPGFSNQPQHF
v_call: TRBV20-1; j_call: TRBJ1-6; clone_size: NA; d_call: NA; cdr3_nt: TGCAGTGCTAGTTCACCCAGGGCCCTCCACTTT; cdr3_aa: CSASSPRALHF
v_call: TRBV7-9; j_call: TRBJ1-2; clone_size: NA; d_call: NA; cdr3_nt: TGTGCCAGCAGCCCGGGGGGATACTATGGCTACACCTTC; cdr3_aa: CASSPGGYYGYTF
v_call: TRBV5-1; j_call: TRBJ2-7; clone_size: NA; d_call: TRBD1; cdr3_nt: TGCGCCAGCAGCTTGGGGTACAGGGGCAGGGGCGAGCAGTACTTC; cdr3_aa: CASSLGYRGRGEQYF
v_call: TRBV19; j_call: TRBJ1-5; clone_size: NA; d_call: NA; cdr3_nt: TGTGCCAGTAGTCAGGGATCCCTGGGCAATCAGCCCCAGCATTTT; cdr3_aa: CASSQGSLGNQPQHF
v_call: TRBV30; j_call: TRBJ1-4; clone_size: NA; d_call: NA; cdr3_nt: TGTGCCTGGAGTCCCAGGGTTAATGAAAAACTGTTTTTT; cdr3_aa: CAWSPRVNEKLFF
v_call: TRBV3-1/TRBV3-2; j_call: TRBJ2-3; clone_size: NA; d_call: TRBD2; cdr3_nt: TGTGCCAGCAGCCAGGCAGCGGGAGGGAACACAGATACGCAGTATTTT; cdr3_aa: CASSQAAGGNTDTQYF
v_call: TRBV28; j_call: TRBJ2-5; clone_size: NA; d_call: NA; cdr3_nt: TGTGCCAGCAAGAGGGTGGAGACCCAGTACTTC; cdr3_aa: CASKRVETQYF
v_call: TRBV2; j_call: TRBJ1-5; clone_size: NA; d_call: TRBD1; cdr3_nt: TGTGCCAGCAGTGGAGACAGGGGCGGTGGGCCCCAGCATTTT; cdr3_aa: CASSGDRGGGPQHF
v_call: TRBV28; j_call: TRBJ1-3; clone_size: NA; d_call: TRBD1; cdr3_nt: TGTGCCAGCAGCGGACCGGGACAGAACCTTTTGGAGATGGATTTT; cdr3_aa: CASSGPGQNLLEMDF
v_call: TRBV18; j_call: TRBJ1-3; clone_size: NA; d_call: NA; cdr3_nt: TGTGCCAGCTCACCAGGCAGCGTCTCTGGAAACACCATATATTTT; cdr3_aa: CASSPGSVSGNTIYF
v_call: TRBV28; j_call: TRBJ1-4; clone_size: NA; d_call: NA; cdr3_nt: TGTGCCAGCAGCTTTGCCGAAACATTACTGTTTTTT; cdr3_aa: CASSFAETLLFF
v_call: TRBV7-9; j_call: TRBJ1-1; clone_size: few; d_call: NA; cdr3_nt: TGTGCCAGCAGCCGGTCGGAGGGGACTGAAGCTTTCTTT; cdr3_aa: CASSRSEGTEAFF
v_call: TRBV5-1; j_call: TRBJ1-4; clone_size: once; d_call: NA; cdr3_nt: TGCGCCAGCAGCTCCGGACAGAACCCTGAAAAACTGTTTTTT; cdr3_aa: CASSSGQNPEKLFF
v_call: TRBV27; j_call: TRBJ2-2; clone_size: NA; d_call: NA; cdr3_nt: TGTGCCAGCAGTTTCAGGAGGGCCACCGGGGAGCTGTTTTTT; cdr3_aa: CASSFRRATGELFF
v_call: TRBV7-2; j_call: TRBJ1-2; clone_size: few; d_call: NA; cdr3_nt: TGTGCCAGCAGCTTAGGAGGCCCGTTTGGCTACACCTTC; cdr3_aa: CASSLGGPFGYTF
v_call: TRBV30; j_call: TRBJ1-2; clone_size: NA; d_call: NA; cdr3_nt: TGTGCCTGGAGGTCAACAGGGTACAGCTACACCTTC; cdr3_aa: CAWRSTGYSYTF
v_call: TRBV14; j_call: TRBJ1-2; clone_size: NA; d_call: NA; cdr3_nt: TGTGCCAGCAGCCAAGGGACAGCCGGCTATGGCTACACCTTC; cdr3_aa: CASSQGTAGYGYTF
v_call: TRBV7-2; j_call: TRBJ2-1; clone_size: NA; d_call: TRBD2; cdr3_nt: TGTGCCAGCAGCCCTCCTAGCGGAAGGGCCTACAATGAGCAGTTCTTC; cdr3_aa: CASSPPSGRAYNEQFF
v_call: TRBV7-2; j_call: TRBJ2-2; clone_size: NA; d_call: NA; cdr3_nt: TGTGCCAGCAGCCCCCAGCGGGTTCTGAACACCGGGGAGCTGTTTTTT; cdr3_aa: CASSPQRVLNTGELFF
v_call: TRBV6-2/TRBV6-3; j_call: TRBJ1-1; clone_size: NA; d_call: TRBD1; cdr3_nt: TGTGCCAGCAGTTACATTCGGCAGGGGGACACTGAAGCTTTCTTT; cdr3_aa: CASSYIRQGDTEAFF
v_call: TRBV14; j_call: TRBJ2-5; clone_size: NA; d_call: TRBD1; cdr3_nt: TGTGCCAGCAGCCATTCCTGGACAGGGGGCTTAGGGGAGACCCAGTACTTC; cdr3_aa: CASSHSWTGGLGETQYF
v_call: TRBV7-3; j_call: TRBJ2-4; clone_size: NA; d_call: NA; cdr3_nt: TGTGCCAGCAGCTTAAGTCGTTACTTC; cdr3_aa: CASSLSRYF
v_call: TRBV10-2; j_call: TRBJ2-7; clone_size: NA; d_call: TRBD1; cdr3_nt: TGCGCCACCAGGGACAGTTACGAGCAGTACTTC; cdr3_aa: CATRDSYEQYF
v_call: TRBV10-3; j_call: TRBJ2-1; clone_size: NA; d_call: TRBD2; cdr3_nt: TGTGCCATCGGGGAGACTAGCGTCAACAATGAGCAGTTCTTC; cdr3_aa: CAIGETSVNNEQFF
v_call: TRBV6-2/TRBV6-3; j_call: TRBJ2-5; clone_size: NA; d_call: TRBD2; cdr3_nt: TGTGCCAGCAGTGCACCGGGACTAGCGGGTGGAGAGACCCAGTACTTC; cdr3_aa: CASSAPGLAGGETQYF
v_call: TRBV9; j_call: TRBJ2-3; clone_size: once; d_call: TRBD2; cdr3_nt: TGTGCCAGCAGCGCCAGTAGCGGGAGGGCCGTGGCAGATACGCAGTATTTT; cdr3_aa: CASSASSGRAVADTQYF
v_call: TRBV12-2; j_call: TRBJ2-3; clone_size: NA; d_call: NA; cdr3_nt: TGTGCAAGTCGCCCCCAAAGGGGGGGTTCAGGGCCCACAGATACGCAGTATTTT; cdr3_aa: CASRPQRGGSGPTDTQYF
v_call: TRBV19; j_call: TRBJ2-7; clone_size: NA; d_call: TRBD2; cdr3_nt: TGTGCCAGTAGTAACGGGGGGCCCCGGGAGGGCGAGCAGTACTTC; cdr3_aa: CASSNGGPREGEQYF
v_call: TRBV18; j_call: TRBJ2-2; clone_size: NA; d_call: TRBD1; cdr3_nt: TGTGCCAGCTCATACGGGACAGTCAACACCGGGGAGCTGTTTTTT; cdr3_aa: CASSYGTVNTGELFF
v_call: TRBV7-3; j_call: TRBJ1-3; clone_size: NA; d_call: NA; cdr3_nt: TGTGCCAGCAGCCCCTCACCGAGCTCTGGAAACACCATATATTTT; cdr3_aa: CASSPSPSSGNTIYF
v_call: TRBV6-5; j_call: TRBJ1-4; clone_size: NA; d_call: NA; cdr3_nt: TGTGCCACCGGGGAGGGGGGGTATGAAAAACTGTTTTTT; cdr3_aa: CATGEGGYEKLFF
v_call: TRBV2; j_call: TRBJ2-2; clone_size: NA; d_call: TRBD1; cdr3_nt: TGTGCCAGCAGTGAAATTCGGGGGACAGGCAACACCGGGGAGCTGTTTTTT; cdr3_aa: CASSEIRGTGNTGELFF
v_call: TRBV28; j_call: TRBJ1-1; clone_size: NA; d_call: NA; cdr3_nt: TGTGCCAGCACAACAGGAGTCCTGAACACTGAAGCTTTCTTT; cdr3_aa: CASTTGVLNTEAFF
v_call: TRBV6-5; j_call: TRBJ2-3; clone_size: NA; d_call: NA; cdr3_nt: TGTGCCATTAGAATACCTAGCACAGATACGCAGTATTTT; cdr3_aa: CAIRIPSTDTQYF
v_call: TRBV18; j_call: TRBJ1-3; clone_size: NA; d_call: NA; cdr3_nt: TGTGCCAGCTCACCTACAGGTTCCTCTGGAAACACCATATATTTT; cdr3_aa: CASSPTGSSGNTIYF
v_call: TRBV6-5; j_call: TRBJ2-7; clone_size: NA; d_call: TRBD1; cdr3_nt: TGTGCCAGCAAGGAAACAGGGGCGTTCTACGAGCAGTACTTC; cdr3_aa: CASKETGAFYEQYF
v_call: TRBV19; j_call: TRBJ2-3; clone_size: NA; d_call: NA; cdr3_nt: TGTGCCAGTAGTACCAGTCAGGGTCGGCAGTATTTT; cdr3_aa: CASSTSQGRQYF
v_call: TRBV6-5; j_call: TRBJ2-7; clone_size: few; d_call: NA; cdr3_nt: TGTGCCAGCAGGAGGGCCCCTGGGGTGCAGTACTTC; cdr3_aa: CASRRAPGVQYF
v_call: TRBV21-1; j_call: TRBJ1-1; clone_size: NA; d_call: NA; cdr3_nt: TGTGCCAGCAGCACGGCGGCCGGGACAGGGGAGGGCACTGAAGCTTTCTTT; cdr3_aa: CASSTAAGTGEGTEAFF
v_call: TRBV28; j_call: TRBJ2-1; clone_size: NA; d_call: TRBD2; cdr3_nt: TGTGCCAGCAGTAAAGAGCGGGGGGGCTGGAATGAGCAGTTCTTC; cdr3_aa: CASSKERGGWNEQFF
v_call: TRBV5-6; j_call: TRBJ1-5; clone_size: once; d_call: TRBD1; cdr3_nt: TGTGCCAGCAGCTTCGGGACAGGCCCCAATCAGCCCCAGCATTTT; cdr3_aa: CASSFGTGPNQPQHF